The next 16 T cell receptor beta chains were all read from a single sample in a study of neoadjuvant anti-PD-1 for oral cavity cancer. Sample time point: after neoadjuvant nivolumab, at surgical resection. Profiling relied on immunoSEQ multiplex PCR, and the TCRdb table lists in-frame clones only, not all of them. The table records approximately 9,600 clones, 66% of them present only once. The material sequenced was PBMCs, taken after nivolumab (anti-PD-1) treatment. The receptor source for this set is a person between 40 and 79 years old with oral cavity squamous cell carcinoma.

The chain joins TRBV11-2 to TRBJ2-4; 7 nucleotides agree with TRBD1. There are 17 residues in the CDR3. V dropped 6 bases and J dropped 0; count of bases not matched to a gene: 11. Germline V gives CDR1 SGHAT, CDR2 FQNNGV. CDR3 in DNA: TGTGCCAGCAGGAGCCTACAGGGGCGCTTAGCCAAAAACATTCAGTACTTC. It codes for CASRSLQGRLAKNIQYF.

The chain carries TRBV7-6 and TRBJ2-2; D gene ambiguous. The CDR3 is 14 amino acids. Germline lookup yields CDR1 SGHVS and CDR2 FNYEAQ. V lost 5 bases and J 3 bases, leaving 10 bases between the germline ends. The CDR3 bases are TGTGCCAGCAGCCCCGGAATTGACACCGGGGAGCTGTTTTTT. Translation gives CASSPGIDTGELFF.

J is TRBJ2-1 and V is TRBV11-3; TRBD2 matches at 9 bases. This CDR3 has 14 residues. The germline V gene encodes CDR1 SGHNT and CDR2 YENEEA. Trimming cost V 1 base and J 5 bases; bases outside gene matches: 0. This CDR3 is CASSLASGNNEQFF. In DNA form, the CDR3 reads TGTGCCAGCAGCTTAGCTAGCGGGAACAATGAGCAGTTCTTC.

This sequence joins TRBV15 and TRBJ1-2; no definite D call. Between the trimmed V and J ends, which lost 1 base and 6 bases, there was a span of 15 bases. The length of the CDR3 is 15 residues. CDR1 and CDR2 from the germline V gene are LNHNV and YYDKDF (reference sequence). CDR3 in amino acids: CATSRGGDRLHGYTF. CDR3 in DNA: TGTGCCACCAGCAGAGGAGGAGACCGCCTCCATGGCTACACCTTC.

This clone was seen only once. The chain links TRBV4-2 to TRBJ1-5, with D unresolved. This CDR3 has 15 residues. The ends were cut back, 0 bases at V and 0 bases at J, with 6 bases in the middle. In germline, CDR1 is LGHNA, CDR2 YNFKEQ. The CDR3 DNA follows: TGTGCCAGCAGCCAAGATTACTATAGCAATCAGCCCCAGCATTTT. Its protein is CASSQDYYSNQPQHF.

J is TRBJ2-1 and V is TRBV6-5; the match to TRBD2 covers 9 bases. CDR1 and CDR2 from the germline V gene are MNHEY and SVGAGI. The V and J ends lost 1 base and 9 bases, in that order; junction bases with no gene match: 7. The CDR3 sequence is 15 residues long. The chain's CDR3 is CASSYYASGDGEQFF. CDR3 sequence (DNA): TGTGCCAGCAGTTACTACGCTAGCGGGGACGGTGAGCAGTTCTTC.

This clone is a singleton in its sample. The rearrangement joins TRBV7-2 to TRBJ2-1; 8 nucleotides line up with TRBD2. J lost 2 bases, V lost 1 base, and 4 bases had no gene match. The CDR3 has 16 residues. CDR1 is SGHTA and CDR2 is FQGNSA in the germline V gene. CDR3 DNA: TGTGCCAGCAGCTTAGTTACTAGCGGCCCCTACAATGAGCAGTTCTTC. This translates into CASSLVTSGPYNEQFF.

As DNA, the CDR3 is TGTGCCAGCAGCTTAGGGTGGGGGAACACTGAAGCTTTCTTT. Translation gives CASSLGWGNTEAFF. The chain links TRBV11-2 to TRBJ1-1; no clear D gene. The CDR3 length is 14 residues. Trimming shortened V by 1 base and J by 1 base, and 7 bases separated the two germline ends. CDR1 and CDR2 from the germline V gene are SGHAT and FQNNGV. Together with reference TRBV11-2 and TRBJ1-1, the CDR3 gives the full variable domain: EAGVAQSPRYKIIEKRQSVAFWCNPISGHATLYWYQQILGQGPKLLIQFQNNGVVDDSQLPKDRFSAERLKGVDSTLKIQPAKLEDSAVYLCASSLGWGNTEAFFGQGTRLTVV.

The chain recombines TRBV5-5 with TRBJ1-2; TRBD1 aligns across 7 bases. CDR1 SGHKS and CDR2 YYEKEE come from the germline V gene (reference sequence). The CDR3 has 15 residues. V gave up 0 bases and J gave up 4 bases; unmatched junction bases: 6. The CDR3 DNA is TGTGCCAGCAGCTTGGCTGGGACAGCCCTCTATGGCTACACCTTC. Amino acids: CASSLAGTALYGYTF.

The chain uses TRBV7-8 and TRBJ2-7, with 9 bases aligning to TRBD1. Per germline, CDR1 SGHVS and CDR2 FQNEAQ. The CDR3 contains 14 residues. V gave up 5 bases and J gave up 2 bases; unmatched junction bases: 4. The CDR3 loop reads CASSRQGVTYEQYF. The CDR3 nucleotides are TGTGCCAGCAGCCGACAGGGGGTCACCTACGAGCAGTACTTC.

V usage is TRBV2 and J usage is TRBJ1-5; D remains unclear. Germline V lookup: CDR1 SNHLY, CDR2 FYNNEI. Trimming shortened V by 3 bases and J by 3 bases, and 3 bases separated the two germline ends. The CDR3 is made up of 12 amino acids. The CDR3 sequence is CASSEPNQPQHF. Written as DNA, the CDR3 is TGTGCCAGCAGTGAGCCCAATCAGCCCCAGCATTTT.

The chain combines TRBV28 with TRBJ2-7; 9 bases line up with TRBD1. V dropped 6 bases and J dropped 5; count of bases not matched to a gene: 14. Germline lookup yields CDR1 MDHEN and CDR2 SYDVKM. There are 16 residues in the CDR3. The CDR3: CASRLSSGTGLNEQYF. The CDR3 region has the DNA TGTGCCAGCAGGCTATCTTCCGGGACAGGGTTAAACGAGCAGTACTTC. Complete variable domain (other parts from reference TRBV28 and TRBJ2-7): DVKVTQSSRYLVKRTGEKVFLECVQDMDHENMFWYRQDPGLGLRLIYFSYDVKMKEKGDIPEGYSVSREKKERFSLILESASTNQTSMYLCASRLSSGTGLNEQYFGPGTRLTVT.

There are a few counts of this clone. The sample contains more than one DNA sequence encoding this CDR3. The chain combines TRBV2 with TRBJ1-2; D unresolved. The germline gives CDR1 SNHLY, CDR2 FYNNEI. The CDR3 spans 10 residues. V lost 7 bases and J 5 bases, leaving 5 bases between the germline ends. The CDR3 DNA is TGTGCCAGCAAAGCGTATGGCTACACCTTC. It encodes CASKAYGYTF.

The rearrangement links TRBV5-4 to TRBJ2-5, with a possible D match to TRBD2 (5 bases). Germline CDR1 reads SGHNT; CDR2 reads YYREEE (reference sequence). The CDR3 is 13 amino acids. The V and J ends lost 0 bases and 4 bases respectively, with 7 bases between them. CDR3: CASSLGGRETQYF. The DNA of the CDR3 is TGTGCCAGCAGCTTGGGAGGGAGAGAGACCCAGTACTTC.

J is TRBJ1-2 and V is TRBV28; TRBD1 agrees at 10 bases. The CDR3 sequence is 14 residues long. CDR1 is MDHEN, CDR2 SYDVKM, per germline. The trim removed 7 bases at V and 7 bases at J, leaving 9 bases unmatched. CDR3 region: CASTMGQGRSGYTF. The CDR3 DNA reads TGTGCCAGCACCATGGGACAGGGGAGAAGTGGCTACACCTTC.

The chain couples TRBV30 to TRBJ2-2; a possible D gene is TRBD2 (6 bases). Trimming removed 2 bases from V and 3 bases from J, with 19 bases in between. The CDR3 spans 17 residues. Germline V gene lookup returns CDR1 GTSNPN and CDR2 SVGIG (reference sequence). This CDR3 reads CAWSLTHSGGDTGELFF. The DNA of the CDR3 is TGTGCCTGGAGTCTAACCCACAGCGGAGGGGACACCGGGGAGCTGTTTTTT.